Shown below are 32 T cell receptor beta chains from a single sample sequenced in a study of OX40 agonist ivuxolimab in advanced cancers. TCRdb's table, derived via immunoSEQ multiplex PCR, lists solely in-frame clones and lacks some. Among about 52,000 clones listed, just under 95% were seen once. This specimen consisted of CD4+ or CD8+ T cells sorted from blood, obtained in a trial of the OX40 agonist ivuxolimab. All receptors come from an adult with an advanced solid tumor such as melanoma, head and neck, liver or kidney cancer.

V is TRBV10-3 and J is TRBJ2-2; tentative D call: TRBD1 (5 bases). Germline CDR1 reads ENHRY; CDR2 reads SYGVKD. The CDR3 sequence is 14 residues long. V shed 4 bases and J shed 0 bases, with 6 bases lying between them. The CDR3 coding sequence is TGTGCCATCAGTGGGACACCGAACACCGGGGAGCTGTTTTTT. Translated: CAISGTPNTGELFF.

CDR3 DNA sequence: TGTGCCAGCAGGGAGACTAGCACAGATACGCAGTATTTT. It translates to CASRETSTDTQYF. This sequence joins TRBV6-4 and TRBJ2-3; D is undetermined. Germline V gene data show CDR1 as MRHNA and CDR2 as SNTAGT. The CDR3 has 13 amino acids. V was clipped by 6 bases and J by 0 bases, with 7 bases between them.

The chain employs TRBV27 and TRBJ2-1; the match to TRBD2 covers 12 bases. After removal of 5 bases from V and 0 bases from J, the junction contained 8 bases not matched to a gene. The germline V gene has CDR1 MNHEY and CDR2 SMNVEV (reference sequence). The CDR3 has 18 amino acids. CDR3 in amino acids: CASSIPGLAGSSYNEQFF. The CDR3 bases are TGTGCCAGCAGTATCCCCGGACTAGCGGGAAGCTCCTACAATGAGCAGTTCTTC.

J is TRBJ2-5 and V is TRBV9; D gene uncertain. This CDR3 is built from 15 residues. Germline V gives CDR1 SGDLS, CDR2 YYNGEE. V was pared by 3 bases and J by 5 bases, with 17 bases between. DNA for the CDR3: TGTGCCAGCAGCGAGGTCTCGGGCAGATGGGAGACCCAGTACTTC. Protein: CASSEVSGRWETQYF.

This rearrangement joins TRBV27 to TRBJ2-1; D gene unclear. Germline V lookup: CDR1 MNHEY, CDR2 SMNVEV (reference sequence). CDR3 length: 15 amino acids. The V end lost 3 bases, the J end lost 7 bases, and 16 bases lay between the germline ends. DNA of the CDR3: TGTGCCAGCAGTTTGTTAACGCCTGACACAAATGAGCAGTTCTTC. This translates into CASSLLTPDTNEQFF.

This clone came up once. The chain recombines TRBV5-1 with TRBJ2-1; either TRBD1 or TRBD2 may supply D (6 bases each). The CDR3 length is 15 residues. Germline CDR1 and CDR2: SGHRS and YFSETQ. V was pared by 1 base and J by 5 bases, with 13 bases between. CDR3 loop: CASSLLPGEDNEQFF. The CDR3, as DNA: TGCGCCAGCAGCTTGCTTCCAGGGGAGGACAATGAGCAGTTCTTC. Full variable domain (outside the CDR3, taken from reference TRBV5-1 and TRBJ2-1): KAGVTQTPRYLIKTRGQQVTLSCSPISGHRSVSWYQQTPGQGLQFLFEYFSETQRNKGNFPGRFSGRQFSNSRSEMNVSTLELGDSALYLCASSLLPGEDNEQFFGPGTRLTVL.

CDR3 coding DNA: TGTGCCATCAGTGAGTCTGAAACAGGGAATCAGCCCCAGCATTTT. This codes for CAISESETGNQPQHF. The J gene is TRBJ1-5, the V gene TRBV10-3; D is possibly TRBD1 (6 bases). Between the trimmed V and J ends, which lost 0 bases and 4 bases, there was a span of 10 bases. The CDR3 totals 15 residues. From germline, CDR1 is ENHRY and CDR2 SYGVKD.

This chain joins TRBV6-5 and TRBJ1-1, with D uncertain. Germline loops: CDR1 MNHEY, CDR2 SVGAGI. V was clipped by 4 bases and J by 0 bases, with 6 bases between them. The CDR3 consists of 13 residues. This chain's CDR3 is CASSWGMNTEAFF. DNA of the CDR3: TGTGCCAGCAGTTGGGGTATGAACACTGAAGCTTTCTTT.

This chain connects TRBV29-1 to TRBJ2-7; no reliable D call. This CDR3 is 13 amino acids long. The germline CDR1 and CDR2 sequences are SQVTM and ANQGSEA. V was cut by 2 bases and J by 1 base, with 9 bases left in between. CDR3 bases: TGCAGCGTTGAACCGGACGGTTCCTACGAGCAGTACTTC. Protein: CSVEPDGSYEQYF.

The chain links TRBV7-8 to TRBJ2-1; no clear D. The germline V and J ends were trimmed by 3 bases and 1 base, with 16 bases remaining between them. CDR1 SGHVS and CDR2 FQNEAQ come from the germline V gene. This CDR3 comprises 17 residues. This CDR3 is CASSFDPTSGSYNEQFF. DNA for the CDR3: TGTGCCAGCAGCTTCGACCCCACTTCAGGATCCTACAATGAGCAGTTCTTC.

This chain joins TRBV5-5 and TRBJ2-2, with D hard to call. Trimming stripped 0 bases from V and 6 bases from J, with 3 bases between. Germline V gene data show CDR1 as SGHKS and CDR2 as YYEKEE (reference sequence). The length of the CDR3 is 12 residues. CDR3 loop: CASSLVPGELFF. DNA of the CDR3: TGTGCCAGCAGCTTGGTACCCGGGGAGCTGTTTTTT.

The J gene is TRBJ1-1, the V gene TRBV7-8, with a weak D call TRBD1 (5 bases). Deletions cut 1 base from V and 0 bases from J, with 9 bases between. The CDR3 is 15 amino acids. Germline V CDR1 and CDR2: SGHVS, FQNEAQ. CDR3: CASSLGGTVNTEAFF. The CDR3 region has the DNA TGTGCCAGCAGCTTAGGAGGGACGGTGAACACTGAAGCTTTCTTT.

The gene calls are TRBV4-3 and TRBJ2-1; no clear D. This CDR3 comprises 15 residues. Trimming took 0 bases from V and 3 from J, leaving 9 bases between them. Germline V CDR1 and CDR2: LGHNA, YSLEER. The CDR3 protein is CASSQDPSSYNEQFF. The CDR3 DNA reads TGCGCCAGCAGCCAAGATCCAAGTAGCTACAATGAGCAGTTCTTC.

DNA for the CDR3: TGTGCCAGCAGTGAGGCGGGAGGGTACAATGAGCAGTTCTTC. Amino acid sequence: CASSEAGGYNEQFF. The chain uses TRBV6-4 and TRBJ2-1; 9 nucleotides line up with TRBD2. The J segment lost 4 bases and the V segment lost 3 bases, leaving 1 base of the junction unmatched. Germline-derived CDR1 and CDR2 are MRHNA and SNTAGT. The CDR3 loop spans 14 amino acids.

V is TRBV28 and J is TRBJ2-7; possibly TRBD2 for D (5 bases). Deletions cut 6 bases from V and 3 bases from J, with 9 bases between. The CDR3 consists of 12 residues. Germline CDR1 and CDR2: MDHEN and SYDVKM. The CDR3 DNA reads TGTGCCAGCAGCCTAGCAAGCTACGAGCAGTACTTC. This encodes CASSLASYEQYF. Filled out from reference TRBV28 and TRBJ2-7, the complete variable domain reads DVKVTQSSRYLVKRTGEKVFLECVQDMDHENMFWYRQDPGLGLRLIYFSYDVKMKEKGDIPEGYSVSREKKERFSLILESASTNQTSMYLCASSLASYEQYFGPGTRLTVT.

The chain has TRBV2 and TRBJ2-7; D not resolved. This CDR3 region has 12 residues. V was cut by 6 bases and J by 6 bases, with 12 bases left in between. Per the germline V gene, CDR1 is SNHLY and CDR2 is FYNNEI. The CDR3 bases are TGTGCCAGCAGGGCCTTTAGGAGCGAGCAGTACTTC. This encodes CASRAFRSEQYF. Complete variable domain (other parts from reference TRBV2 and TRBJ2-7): EPEVTQTPSHQVTQMGQEVILRCVPISNHLYFYWYRQILGQKVEFLVSFYNNEISEKSEIFDDQFSVERPDGSNFTLKIRSTKLEDSAMYFCASRAFRSEQYFGPGTRLTVT.

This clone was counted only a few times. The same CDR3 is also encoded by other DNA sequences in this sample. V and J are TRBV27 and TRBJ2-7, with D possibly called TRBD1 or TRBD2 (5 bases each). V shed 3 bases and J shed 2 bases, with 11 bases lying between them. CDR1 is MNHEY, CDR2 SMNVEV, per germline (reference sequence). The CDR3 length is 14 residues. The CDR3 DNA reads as TGTGCCAGCAGTTTTAATCAGGGAGCCTACGAGCAGTACTTC. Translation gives CASSFNQGAYEQYF.

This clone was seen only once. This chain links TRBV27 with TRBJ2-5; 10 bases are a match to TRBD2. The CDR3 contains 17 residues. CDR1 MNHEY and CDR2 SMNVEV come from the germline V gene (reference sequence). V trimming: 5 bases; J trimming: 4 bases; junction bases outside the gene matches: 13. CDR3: CASSLILAGGPLETQYF. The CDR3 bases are TGTGCCAGCAGTCTAATATTAGCGGGAGGTCCCTTAGAGACCCAGTACTTC.

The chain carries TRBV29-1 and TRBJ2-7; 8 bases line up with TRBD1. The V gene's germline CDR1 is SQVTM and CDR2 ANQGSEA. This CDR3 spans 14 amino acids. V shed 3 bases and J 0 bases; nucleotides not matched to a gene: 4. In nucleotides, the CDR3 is TGCAGCGTTGACTTACAGGGGGACTCCTACGAGCAGTACTTC. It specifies CSVDLQGDSYEQYF.

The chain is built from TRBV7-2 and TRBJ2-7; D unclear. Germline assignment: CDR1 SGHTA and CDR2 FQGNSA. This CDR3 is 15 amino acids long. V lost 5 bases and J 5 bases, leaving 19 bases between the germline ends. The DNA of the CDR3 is TGTGCCAGCAGCCTATACGGAACTGGTCTACACGAGCAGTACTTC. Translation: CASSLYGTGLHEQYF.

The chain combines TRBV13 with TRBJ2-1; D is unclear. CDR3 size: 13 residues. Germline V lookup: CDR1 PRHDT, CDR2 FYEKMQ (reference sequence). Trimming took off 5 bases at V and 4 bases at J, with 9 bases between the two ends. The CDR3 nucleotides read TGTGCCAGCAGCCCAGGACGGTACAATGAGCAGTTCTTC. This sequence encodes CASSPGRYNEQFF.

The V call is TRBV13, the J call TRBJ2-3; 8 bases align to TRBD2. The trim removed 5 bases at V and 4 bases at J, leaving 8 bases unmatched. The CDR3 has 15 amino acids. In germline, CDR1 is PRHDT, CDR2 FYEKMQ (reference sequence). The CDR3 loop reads CASSVSGRTADTQYF. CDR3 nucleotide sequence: TGTGCCAGCAGCGTAAGCGGGAGAACGGCAGATACGCAGTATTTT.

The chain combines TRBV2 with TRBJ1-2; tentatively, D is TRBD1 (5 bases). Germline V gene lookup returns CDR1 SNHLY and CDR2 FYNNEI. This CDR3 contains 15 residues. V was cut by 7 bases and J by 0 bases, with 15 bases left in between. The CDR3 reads CASTQGQIANYGYTF. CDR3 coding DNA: TGTGCCAGCACCCAGGGCCAGATAGCTAACTATGGCTACACCTTC.

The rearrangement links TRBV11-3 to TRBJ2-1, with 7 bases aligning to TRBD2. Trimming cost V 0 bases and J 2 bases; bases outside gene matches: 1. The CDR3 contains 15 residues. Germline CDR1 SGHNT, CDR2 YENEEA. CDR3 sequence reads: CASSLDGGAYNEQFF. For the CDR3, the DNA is TGTGCCAGCAGCTTAGATGGGGGGGCCTACAATGAGCAGTTCTTC.

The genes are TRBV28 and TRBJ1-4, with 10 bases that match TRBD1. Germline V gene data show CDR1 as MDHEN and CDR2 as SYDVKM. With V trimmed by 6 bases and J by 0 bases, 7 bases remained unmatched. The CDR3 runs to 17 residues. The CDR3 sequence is CASRRTGGIATNEKLFF. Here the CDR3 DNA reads TGTGCCAGCAGACGGACAGGGGGAATTGCAACTAATGAAAAACTGTTTTTT.

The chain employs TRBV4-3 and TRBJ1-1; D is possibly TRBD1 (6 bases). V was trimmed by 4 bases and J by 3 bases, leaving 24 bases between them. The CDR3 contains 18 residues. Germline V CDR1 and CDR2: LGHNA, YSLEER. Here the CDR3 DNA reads TGCGCCAGCAGCCCCGAACGGGCAGGGGAAGGAGAAGACACTGAAGCTTTCTTT. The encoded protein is CASSPERAGEGEDTEAFF.

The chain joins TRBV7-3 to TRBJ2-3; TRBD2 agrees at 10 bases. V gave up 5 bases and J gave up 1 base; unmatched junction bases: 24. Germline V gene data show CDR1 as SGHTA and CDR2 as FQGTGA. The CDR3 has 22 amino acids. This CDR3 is CASSTPVRLIPWTSGGTDTQYF. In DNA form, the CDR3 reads TGTGCCAGCAGCACTCCGGTGAGATTGATTCCCTGGACTAGCGGAGGCACAGATACGCAGTATTTT.

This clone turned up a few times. In nucleotides, the CDR3 is TGTGCCAGCAGCGGAGCGGGAGACCGAGATACGCAGTATTTT. Amino acids: CASSGAGDRDTQYF. The rearrangement uses TRBV9 and TRBJ2-3; 8 nucleotides align to TRBD2. V lost 3 bases and J lost 5; bases outside the gene matches: 5. The CDR3 spans 14 residues. Germline V lookup: CDR1 SGDLS, CDR2 YYNGEE.

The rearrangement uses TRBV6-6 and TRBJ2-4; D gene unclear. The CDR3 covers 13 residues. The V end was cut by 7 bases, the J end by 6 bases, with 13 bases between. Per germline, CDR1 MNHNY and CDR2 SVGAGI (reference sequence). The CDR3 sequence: CASNIRSTNIQYF. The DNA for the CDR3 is TGTGCCAGCAATATTAGAAGCACAAACATTCAGTACTTC.

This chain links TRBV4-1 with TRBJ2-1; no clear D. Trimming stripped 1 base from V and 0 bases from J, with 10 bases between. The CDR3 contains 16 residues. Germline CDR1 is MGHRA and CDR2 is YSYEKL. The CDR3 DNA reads TGCGCCAGCAGCCAAGGAGACCGTAGCTCCTACAATGAGCAGTTCTTC. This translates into CASSQGDRSSYNEQFF.

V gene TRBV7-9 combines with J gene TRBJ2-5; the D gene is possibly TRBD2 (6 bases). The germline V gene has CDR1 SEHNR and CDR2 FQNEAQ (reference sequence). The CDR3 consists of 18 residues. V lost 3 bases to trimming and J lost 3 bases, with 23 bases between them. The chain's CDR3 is CASSFSMAAGGTEETQYF. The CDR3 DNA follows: TGTGCCAGCAGCTTTTCAATGGCGGCAGGCGGGACGGAAGAGACCCAGTACTTC.

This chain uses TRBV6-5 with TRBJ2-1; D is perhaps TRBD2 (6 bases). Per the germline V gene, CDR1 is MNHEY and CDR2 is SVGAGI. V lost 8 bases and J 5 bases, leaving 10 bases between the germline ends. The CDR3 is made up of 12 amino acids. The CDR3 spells CASAGYNNEQFF. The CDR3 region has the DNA TGTGCCAGCGCGGGGTATAACAATGAGCAGTTCTTC.